This TCR beta chain was identified in a study of T cell repertoires in cytomegalovirus infection. About the study: Used in the study were CMV epitopes, some recently identified and HLA-C-restricted, others well-studied and HLA-B-restricted. Public TCR beta signatures provided an indication of both CMV infection and a matching HLA type. Study-level results: HLA-C-restricted, CMV-specific TCR beta clonotypes were dominant ex vivo.

This CDR3 region has 15 residues. Trimming took 0 bases from V and 7 from J, leaving 18 bases between them. CDR1 and CDR2 from the germline V gene are DFQATT and SNEGSKA (reference sequence). The table lists this clonotype with a count of one. Antigen unknown. Each CDR3 protein gets one entry after TCRdb re-called the reads with MiXCR. Among approximately 110,000 distinct CDR3 sequences listed, around 30% were seen once. The chain is built from TRBV20-1 and TRBJ1-1, with D possibly being TRBD1 (6 bases). The sequence was obtained from a human donor in good health (CMV status not recorded). Some clones in this sample may be carry-over from other donors' samples. Sequencing was performed on CD8+ T cells from cultured PBMCs, taken from culture after CMV antigen stimulation. The CDR3 here is CSARDTGGGNLEAFF. As DNA, the CDR3 is TGCAGTGCTAGAGATACCGGGGGCGGAAACCTTGAAGCTTTCTTT.